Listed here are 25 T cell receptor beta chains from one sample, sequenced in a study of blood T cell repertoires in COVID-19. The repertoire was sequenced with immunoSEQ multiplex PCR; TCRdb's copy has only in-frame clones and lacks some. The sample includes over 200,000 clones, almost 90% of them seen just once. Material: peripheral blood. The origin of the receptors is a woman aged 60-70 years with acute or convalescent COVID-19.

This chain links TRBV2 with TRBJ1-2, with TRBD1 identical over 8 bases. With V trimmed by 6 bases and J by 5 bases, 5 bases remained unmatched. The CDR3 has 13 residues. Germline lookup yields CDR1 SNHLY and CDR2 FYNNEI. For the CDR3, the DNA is TGTGCCAGCAGACTAGACAGGGGTTATGGCTACACCTTC. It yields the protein CASRLDRGYGYTF.

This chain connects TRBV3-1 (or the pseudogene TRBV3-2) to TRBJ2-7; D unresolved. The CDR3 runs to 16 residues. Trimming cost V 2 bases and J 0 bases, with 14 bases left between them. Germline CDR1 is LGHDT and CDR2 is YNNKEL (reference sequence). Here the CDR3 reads CASSQIPRSFSYEQYF. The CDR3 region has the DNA TGTGCCAGCAGCCAAATACCCAGGTCTTTCTCCTACGAGCAGTACTTC.

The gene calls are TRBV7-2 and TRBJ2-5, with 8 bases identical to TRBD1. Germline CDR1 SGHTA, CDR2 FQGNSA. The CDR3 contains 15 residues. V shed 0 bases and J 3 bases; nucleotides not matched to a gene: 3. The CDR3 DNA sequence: TGTGCCAGCAGCTTAGCCCGGACAGGGAAAGAGACCCAGTACTTC. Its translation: CASSLARTGKETQYF.

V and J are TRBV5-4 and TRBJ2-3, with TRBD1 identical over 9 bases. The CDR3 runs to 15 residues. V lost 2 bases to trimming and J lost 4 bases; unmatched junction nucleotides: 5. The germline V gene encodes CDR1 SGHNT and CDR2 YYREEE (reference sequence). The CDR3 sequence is CASSFGTGSADTQYF. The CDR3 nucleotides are TGTGCCAGCAGCTTTGGGACAGGGAGCGCAGATACGCAGTATTTT.

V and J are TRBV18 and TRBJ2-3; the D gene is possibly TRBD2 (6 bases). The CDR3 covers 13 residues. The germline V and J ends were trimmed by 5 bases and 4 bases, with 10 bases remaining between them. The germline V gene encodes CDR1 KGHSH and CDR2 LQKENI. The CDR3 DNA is TGTGCCAGCTCAGGGCTAGCGTCAGATACGCAGTATTTT. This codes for CASSGLASDTQYF.

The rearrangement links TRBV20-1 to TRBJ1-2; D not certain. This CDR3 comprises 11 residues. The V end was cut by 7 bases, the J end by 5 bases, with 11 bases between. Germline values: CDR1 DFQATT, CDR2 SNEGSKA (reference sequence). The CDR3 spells CSGWRFYGYTF. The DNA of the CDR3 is TGCAGTGGGTGGCGGTTTTATGGCTACACCTTC.

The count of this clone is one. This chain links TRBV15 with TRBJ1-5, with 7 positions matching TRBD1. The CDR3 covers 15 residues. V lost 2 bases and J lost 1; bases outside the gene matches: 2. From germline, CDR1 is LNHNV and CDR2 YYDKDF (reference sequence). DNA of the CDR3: TGTGCCACCAGCAGATCAGGGGGAAGCAATCAGCCCCAGCATTTT. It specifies CATSRSGGSNQPQHF.

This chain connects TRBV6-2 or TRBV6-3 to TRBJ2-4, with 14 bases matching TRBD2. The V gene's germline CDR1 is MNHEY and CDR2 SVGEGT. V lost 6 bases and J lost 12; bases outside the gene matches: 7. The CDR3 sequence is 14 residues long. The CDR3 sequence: CASSRLAGGPHQYF. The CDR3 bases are TGTGCCAGCAGCCGACTAGCGGGAGGGCCTCATCAGTACTTC.

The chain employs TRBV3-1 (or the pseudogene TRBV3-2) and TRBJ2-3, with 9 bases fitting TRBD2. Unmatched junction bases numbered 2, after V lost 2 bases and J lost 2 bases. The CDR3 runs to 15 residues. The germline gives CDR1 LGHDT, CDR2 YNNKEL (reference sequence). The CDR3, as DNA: TGTGCCAGCAGCCAAACTAGCGGGTTCACAGATACGCAGTATTTT. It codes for CASSQTSGFTDTQYF.

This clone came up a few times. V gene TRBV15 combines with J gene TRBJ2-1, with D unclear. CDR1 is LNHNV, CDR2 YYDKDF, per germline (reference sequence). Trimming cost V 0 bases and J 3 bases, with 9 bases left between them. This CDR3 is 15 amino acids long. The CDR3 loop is CATSREDTDYNEQFF. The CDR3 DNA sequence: TGTGCCACCAGCAGAGAAGACACCGACTACAATGAGCAGTTCTTC.

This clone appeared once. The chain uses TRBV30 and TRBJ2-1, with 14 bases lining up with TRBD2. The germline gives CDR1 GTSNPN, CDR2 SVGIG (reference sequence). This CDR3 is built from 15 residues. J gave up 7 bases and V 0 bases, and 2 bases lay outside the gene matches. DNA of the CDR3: TGTGCCTGGAGTGTACGACTAGCGGGGGGGAATGAGCAGTTCTTC. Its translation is CAWSVRLAGGNEQFF.

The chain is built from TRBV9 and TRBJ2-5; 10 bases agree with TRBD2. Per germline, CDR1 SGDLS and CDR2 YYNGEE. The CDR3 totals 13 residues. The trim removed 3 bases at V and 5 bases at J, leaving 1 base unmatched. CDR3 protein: CASSGSGGETQYF. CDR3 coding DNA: TGTGCCAGCAGCGGTAGCGGGGGGGAGACCCAGTACTTC.

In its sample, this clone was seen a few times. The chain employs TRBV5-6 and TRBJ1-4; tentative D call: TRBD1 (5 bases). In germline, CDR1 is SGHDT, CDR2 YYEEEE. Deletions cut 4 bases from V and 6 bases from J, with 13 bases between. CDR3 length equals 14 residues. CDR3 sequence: CASSRGIFDEKLFF. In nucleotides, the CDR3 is TGTGCCAGCAGCCGGGGGATTTTCGATGAAAAACTGTTTTTT.

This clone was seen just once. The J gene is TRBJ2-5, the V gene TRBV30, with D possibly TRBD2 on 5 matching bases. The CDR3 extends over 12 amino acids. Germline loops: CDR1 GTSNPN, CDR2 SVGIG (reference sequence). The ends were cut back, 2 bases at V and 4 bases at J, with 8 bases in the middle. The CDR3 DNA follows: TGTGCCTGGAGTAGCGGCCTAGAGACCCAGTACTTC. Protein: CAWSSGLETQYF.

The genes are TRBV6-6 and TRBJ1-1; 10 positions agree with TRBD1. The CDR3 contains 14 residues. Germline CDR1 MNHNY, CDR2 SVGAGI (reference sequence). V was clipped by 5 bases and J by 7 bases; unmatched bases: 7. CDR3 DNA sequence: TGTGCCAGCAGTCCCCGGGACAGGGGAGTTGAAGCTTTCTTT. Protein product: CASSPRDRGVEAFF.

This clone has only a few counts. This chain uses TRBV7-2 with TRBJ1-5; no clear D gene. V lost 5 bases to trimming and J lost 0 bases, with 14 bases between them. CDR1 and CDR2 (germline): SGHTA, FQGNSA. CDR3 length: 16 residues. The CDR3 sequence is CASSRGAGYSNQPQHF. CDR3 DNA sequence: TGTGCCAGCAGCCGGGGAGCGGGGTATAGCAATCAGCCCCAGCATTTT.

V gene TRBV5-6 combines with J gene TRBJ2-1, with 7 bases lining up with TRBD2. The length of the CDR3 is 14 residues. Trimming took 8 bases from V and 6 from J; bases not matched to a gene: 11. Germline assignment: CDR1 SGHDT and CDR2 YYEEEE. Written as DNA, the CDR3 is TGTGCCAGTTCAAGAGGGCGGGAGCGCAATGAGCAGTTCTTC. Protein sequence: CASSRGRERNEQFF.

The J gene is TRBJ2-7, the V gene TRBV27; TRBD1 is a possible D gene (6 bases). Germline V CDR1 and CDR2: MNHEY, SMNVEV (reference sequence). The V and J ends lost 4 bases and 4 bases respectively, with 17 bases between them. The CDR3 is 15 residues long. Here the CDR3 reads CASSSFSTGSYEQYF. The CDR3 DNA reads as TGTGCCAGCAGTTCCTTCTCGACAGGTAGTTACGAGCAGTACTTC.

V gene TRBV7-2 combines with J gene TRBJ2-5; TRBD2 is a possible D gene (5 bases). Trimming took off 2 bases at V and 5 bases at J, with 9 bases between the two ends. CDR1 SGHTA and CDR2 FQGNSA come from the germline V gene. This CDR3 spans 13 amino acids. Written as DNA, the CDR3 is TGTGCCAGCAGCTTACCTAGCTTGGAGACCCAGTACTTC. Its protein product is CASSLPSLETQYF.

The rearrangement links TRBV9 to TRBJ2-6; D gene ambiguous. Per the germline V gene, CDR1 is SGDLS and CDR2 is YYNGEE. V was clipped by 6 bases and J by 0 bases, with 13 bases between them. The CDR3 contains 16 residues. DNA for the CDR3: TGTGCCAGCAATACCCCATTGAGCTCTGGGGCCAACGTCCTGACTTTC. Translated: CASNTPLSSGANVLTF.

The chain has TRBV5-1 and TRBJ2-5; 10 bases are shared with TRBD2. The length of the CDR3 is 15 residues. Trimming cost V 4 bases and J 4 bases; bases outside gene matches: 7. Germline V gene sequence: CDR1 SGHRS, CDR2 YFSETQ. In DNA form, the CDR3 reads TGCGCCAGCAGCCCACAGCGGGGGGGCGGAGAGACCCAGTACTTC. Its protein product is CASSPQRGGGETQYF.

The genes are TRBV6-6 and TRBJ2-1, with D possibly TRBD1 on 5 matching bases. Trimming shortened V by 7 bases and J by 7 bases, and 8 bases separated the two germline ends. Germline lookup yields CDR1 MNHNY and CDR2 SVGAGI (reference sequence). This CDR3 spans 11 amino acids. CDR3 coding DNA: TGTGCCAGCAAGGCAGGGAATGAGCAGTTCTTC. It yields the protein CASKAGNEQFF.

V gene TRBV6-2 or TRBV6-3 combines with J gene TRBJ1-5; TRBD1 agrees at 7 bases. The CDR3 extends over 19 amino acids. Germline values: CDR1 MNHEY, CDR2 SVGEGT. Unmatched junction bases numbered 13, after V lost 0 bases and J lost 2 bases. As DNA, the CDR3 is TGTGCCAGCAGTTACTCGCTAGGACAGGCGTATAGTGGCAATCAGCCCCAGCATTTT. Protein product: CASSYSLGQAYSGNQPQHF.

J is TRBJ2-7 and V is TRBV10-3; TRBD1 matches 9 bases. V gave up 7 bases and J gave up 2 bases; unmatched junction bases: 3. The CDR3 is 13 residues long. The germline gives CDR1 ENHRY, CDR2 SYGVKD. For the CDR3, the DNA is TGTGCCATCACCGGGACAGGGACCTACGAGCAGTACTTC. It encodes CAITGTGTYEQYF.

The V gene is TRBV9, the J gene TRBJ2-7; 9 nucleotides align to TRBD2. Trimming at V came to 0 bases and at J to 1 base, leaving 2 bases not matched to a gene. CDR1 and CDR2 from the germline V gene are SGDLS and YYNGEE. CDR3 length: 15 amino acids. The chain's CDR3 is CASSVASGMSYEQYF. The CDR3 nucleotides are TGTGCCAGCAGCGTAGCTAGCGGGATGTCCTACGAGCAGTACTTC.